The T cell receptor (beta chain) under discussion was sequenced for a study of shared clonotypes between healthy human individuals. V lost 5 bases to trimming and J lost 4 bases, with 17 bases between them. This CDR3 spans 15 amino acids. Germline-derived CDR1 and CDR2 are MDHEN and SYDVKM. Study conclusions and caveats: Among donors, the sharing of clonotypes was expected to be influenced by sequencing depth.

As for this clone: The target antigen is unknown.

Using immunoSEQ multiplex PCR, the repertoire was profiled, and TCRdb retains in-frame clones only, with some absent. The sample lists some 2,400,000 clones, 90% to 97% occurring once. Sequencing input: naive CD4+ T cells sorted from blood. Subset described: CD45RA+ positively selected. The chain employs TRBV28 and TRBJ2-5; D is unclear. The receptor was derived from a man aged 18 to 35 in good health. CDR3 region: CASSPPGSSGETQYF. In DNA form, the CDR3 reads TGTGCCAGCAGTCCCCCGGGTTCTAGTGGAGAGACCCAGTACTTC.